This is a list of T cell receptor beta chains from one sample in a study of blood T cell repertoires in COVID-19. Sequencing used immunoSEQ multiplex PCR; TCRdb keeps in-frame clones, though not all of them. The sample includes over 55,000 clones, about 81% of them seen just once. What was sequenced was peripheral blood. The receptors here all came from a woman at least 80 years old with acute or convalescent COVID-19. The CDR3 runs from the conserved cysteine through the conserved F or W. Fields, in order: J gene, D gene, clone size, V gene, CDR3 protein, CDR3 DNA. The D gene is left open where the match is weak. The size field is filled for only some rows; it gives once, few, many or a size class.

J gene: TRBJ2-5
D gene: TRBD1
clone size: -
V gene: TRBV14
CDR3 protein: CASSLGQGIVTQYF
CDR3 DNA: TGTGCCAGCAGCTTAGGACAGGGGATCGTTACCCAGTACTTC

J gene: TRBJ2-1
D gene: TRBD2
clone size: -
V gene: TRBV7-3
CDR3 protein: CASSRSGTYNEQFF
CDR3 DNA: TGTGCCAGCAGCCGTAGCGGGACCTACAATGAGCAGTTCTTC

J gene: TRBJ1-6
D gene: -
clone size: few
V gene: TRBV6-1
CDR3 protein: CASSEGATGNSPLHF
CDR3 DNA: TGTGCCAGCAGCGAAGGTGCCACCGGTAATTCACCCCTCCACTTT

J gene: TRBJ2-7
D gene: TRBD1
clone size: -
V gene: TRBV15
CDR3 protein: CATSRDSSRQGNEQYF
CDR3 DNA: TGTGCCACCAGCAGAGATTCCTCCAGACAGGGGAACGAGCAGTACTTC

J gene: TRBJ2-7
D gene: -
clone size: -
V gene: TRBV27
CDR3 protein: CASSRPGGYEQYF
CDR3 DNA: TGTGCCAGCAGTCGTCCTGGCGGCTACGAGCAGTACTTC

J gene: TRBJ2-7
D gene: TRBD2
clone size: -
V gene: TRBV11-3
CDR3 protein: CASSLRSGSFYEQYF
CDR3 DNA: TGTGCCAGCAGCTTACGGAGCGGGAGTTTCTACGAGCAGTACTTC

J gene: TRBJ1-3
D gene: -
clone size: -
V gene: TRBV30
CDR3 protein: CAWTAGTTSGGNTIYF
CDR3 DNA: TGTGCCTGGACTGCGGGCACAACCTCCGGAGGAAACACCATATATTTT

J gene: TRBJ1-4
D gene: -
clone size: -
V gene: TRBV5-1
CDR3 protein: CASRTGSAEKLFF
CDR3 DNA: TGCGCCAGCCGAACAGGGTCGGCTGAAAAACTGTTTTTT

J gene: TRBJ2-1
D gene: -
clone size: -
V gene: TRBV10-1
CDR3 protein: CATIAVSYNEQFF
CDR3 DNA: TGCGCCACCATAGCGGTATCCTACAATGAGCAGTTCTTC

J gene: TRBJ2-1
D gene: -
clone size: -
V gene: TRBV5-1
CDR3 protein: CASSLGRAGEQFF
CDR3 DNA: TGCGCCAGCAGCTTGGGCAGGGCTGGTGAGCAGTTCTTC

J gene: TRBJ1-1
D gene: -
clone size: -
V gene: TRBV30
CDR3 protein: CAWSGDGPGTEAFF
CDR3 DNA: TGTGCCTGGAGCGGCGACGGGCCGGGAACTGAAGCTTTCTTT

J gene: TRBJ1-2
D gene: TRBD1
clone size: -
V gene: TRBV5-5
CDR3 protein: CASSLTGAMGYTF
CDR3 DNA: TGTGCCAGCAGCTTGACAGGGGCTATGGGCTACACCTTC

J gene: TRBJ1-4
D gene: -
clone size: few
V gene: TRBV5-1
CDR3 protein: CASSLEGSPGEKLFF
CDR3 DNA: TGCGCCAGCAGCTTGGAAGGGTCGCCAGGGGAAAAACTGTTTTTT

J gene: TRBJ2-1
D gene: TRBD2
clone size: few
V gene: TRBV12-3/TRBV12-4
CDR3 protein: CASTWGGTEQFF
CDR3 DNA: TGTGCCAGCACCTGGGGGGGAACGGAGCAGTTCTTC

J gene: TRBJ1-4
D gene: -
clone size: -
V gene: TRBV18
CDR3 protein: CASSPPSVNEKLFF
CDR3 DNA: TGTGCCAGCTCACCACCAAGCGTTAATGAAAAACTGTTTTTT

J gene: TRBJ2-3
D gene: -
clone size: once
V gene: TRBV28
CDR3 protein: CASQFYGTSSTDTQYF
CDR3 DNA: TGTGCCAGCCAATTCTACGGGACTTCGAGCACAGATACGCAGTATTTT

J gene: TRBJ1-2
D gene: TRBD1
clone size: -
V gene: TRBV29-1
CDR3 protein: CSVAGTGVGYGYTF
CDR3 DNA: TGCAGCGTCGCCGGGACAGGGGTCGGCTATGGCTACACCTTC